The present TCR beta chain was sequenced within a study of T cell responses to AZD1222 COVID-19 vaccine. Using immunoSEQ multiplex PCR, the repertoire was profiled, and TCRdb retains in-frame clones only, with some absent. The data hold 77,000 or so clones, with about 91% observed a single time. The clonotype originates from an adult in good health. The specimen was peripheral blood, collected on day 0 of AZD1222 vaccination.

The CDR3 nucleotides are TGTGCCAGCAGTGCCCTTTACGAGCAGTACTTC. This gives the protein CASSALYEQYF. This chain connects TRBV25-1 to TRBJ2-7; D uncertain. Trimming removed 4 bases from V and 4 bases from J, with 5 bases in between. The length of the CDR3 is 11 residues. Germline V gene lookup returns CDR1 MGHDK and CDR2 SYGVNS.